One and the same sample provided the 11 T cell receptor beta chains below, sequenced in a study of control samples from healthy donors and cancer patients. Assay used: immunoSEQ multiplex PCR; TCRdb lists only in-frame clones, some missing. The table lists 25,000 to 30,000 clones, roughly 89% of them singletons. The sequenced sample was PBMCs. Source of these receptors: a middle-aged woman with lung cancer.

This clone occurred a few times. This rearrangement joins TRBV28 to TRBJ1-1; D might be TRBD1 (6 bases). CDR1 and CDR2 from the germline V gene are MDHEN and SYDVKM. This CDR3 comprises 11 residues. V lost 3 bases to trimming and J lost 12 bases, with 11 bases between them. The CDR3 DNA sequence: TGTGCCAGCAGTTTTTCCAGGGGAACTTTCTTT. Translated: CASSFSRGTFF.

V is TRBV4-2 and J is TRBJ2-6, with D possibly TRBD1 on 6 matching bases. The V gene lost 5 bases and the J gene lost 1 base, with 9 bases spanning the gap. The CDR3 consists of 15 residues. CDR1 LGHNA and CDR2 YNFKEQ come from the germline V gene. In nucleotides, the CDR3 is TGTGCCAGCAGCACAGGGCGATCTGGGGCCAACGTCCTGACTTTC. Translating gives CASSTGRSGANVLTF.

The CDR3 DNA is TGTGCCAGCAGCATTTCTGGGGGGACCACAGATACGCAGTATTTT. Protein product: CASSISGGTTDTQYF. The chain links TRBV7-3 to TRBJ2-3, with D possibly matching TRBD2 (6 bases). The V and J ends lost 5 bases and 2 bases respectively, with 14 bases between them. The V gene's germline CDR1 is SGHTA and CDR2 FQGTGA. The CDR3 consists of 15 residues.

For the CDR3, the DNA is TGTGCCAGCAGCCTAGCGGAGGCCAACGAGCAGTACTTC. As protein: CASSLAEANEQYF. J is TRBJ2-7 and V is TRBV6-6, with 7 bases that match TRBD2. This CDR3 is built from 13 residues. The V and J ends lost 6 bases and 5 bases, in that order; junction bases with no gene match: 7. Germline CDR1 MNHNY, CDR2 SVGAGI (reference sequence).

The rearrangement joins TRBV7-9 to TRBJ1-2, with 7 nucleotides matching TRBD1. The germline V gene encodes CDR1 SEHNR and CDR2 FQNEAQ (reference sequence). V shed 5 bases, J shed 0 bases, and the junction held 9 bases outside the gene matches. The CDR3 has 16 amino acids. This CDR3 is CASSPPQGRTNYGYTF. CDR3 sequence (DNA): TGTGCCAGCAGCCCCCCACAGGGGCGAACTAACTATGGCTACACCTTC.

The CDR3 protein is CASSSTMTGRNIQYF. Here the CDR3 DNA reads TGTGCCAGCAGTTCCACCATGACAGGGAGAAACATTCAGTACTTC. The chain is built from TRBV6-5 and TRBJ2-4, with TRBD1 matching 7 bases. J lost 6 bases, V lost 4 bases, and 9 bases had no gene match. This CDR3 has 15 amino acids. Germline-derived CDR1 and CDR2 are MNHEY and SVGAGI.

The V call is TRBV4-2, the J call TRBJ2-7; D is ambiguous. Germline-derived CDR1 and CDR2 are LGHNA and YNFKEQ. Trimming stripped 1 base from V and 3 bases from J, with 7 bases between. This CDR3 is built from 13 residues. The CDR3 spells CASSQGSDYEQYF. The CDR3 region has the DNA TGTGCCAGCAGCCAAGGTTCGGACTACGAGCAGTACTTC.

V gene TRBV14 combines with J gene TRBJ2-7; D remains ambiguous. The CDR3 has 12 residues. The V gene lost 1 base and the J gene lost 5 bases, with 6 bases spanning the gap. Germline CDR1 SGHDN, CDR2 FVKESK. The CDR3 is CASSQGGDEQYF. The CDR3 DNA is TGTGCCAGCAGCCAAGGCGGAGACGAGCAGTACTTC.

This clone showed up just once. The chain carries TRBV7-9 and TRBJ1-1; 8 nucleotides match TRBD1. This CDR3 has 16 amino acids. Germline loops: CDR1 SEHNR, CDR2 FQNEAQ (reference sequence). The J segment lost 3 bases and the V segment lost 4 bases, leaving 10 bases of the junction unmatched. The CDR3 loop is CASSSRTTGADTEAFF. The DNA of the CDR3 is TGTGCCAGCAGCTCCAGAACGACAGGGGCAGACACTGAAGCTTTCTTT. The entire variable domain, with the rest obtained from reference TRBV7-9 and TRBJ1-1, is as follows: DTGVSQNPRHKITKRGQNVTFRCDPISEHNRLYWYRQTLGQGPEFLTYFQNEAQLEKSRLLSDRFSAERPKGSFSTLEIQRTEQGDSAMYLCASSSRTTGADTEAFFGQGTRLTVV.

This clone is deemed medium-sized. This chain connects TRBV19 to TRBJ2-1; 9 bases are shared with TRBD2. Germline CDR1 is LNHDA and CDR2 is SQIVND (reference sequence). This CDR3 region has 16 residues. V shed 6 bases and J 5 bases; nucleotides not matched to a gene: 11. CDR3 sequence: CASSWLRGGANNEQFF. The CDR3 DNA sequence: TGTGCCAGTAGCTGGCTACGCGGGGGGGCGAACAATGAGCAGTTCTTC.

The chain is built from TRBV1 and TRBJ2-4; TRBD1 reflects the table's D call only, with no check against the DNA. TRBV1 is flagged as a pseudogene. The CDR3 consists of 19 residues. In DNA, the CDR3 is TGCACCAGACCCATGCCCGAGACAGGGCCCAATCCCCCCAAAAACATTCAGTACTTC. Translating gives CTRPMPETGPNPPKNIQYF.